These 5 T cell receptor beta chains originate from one sample sequenced in a study of blood T cell repertoires in COVID-19. The data were produced by immunoSEQ multiplex PCR, yet TCRdb's version contains in-frame clones alone and is incomplete. The top ten clones hold around 6% of a sample with about 130,000 clones, approximately 74% of them seen once. Sequencing was performed on peripheral blood. All receptors come from a man aged 55 to 69 with acute or convalescent COVID-19.

This chain links TRBV28 with TRBJ1-2, with 9 bases matching TRBD1. In germline, CDR1 is MDHEN, CDR2 SYDVKM. The junction had 5 bases not matched to a gene; V was cut back by 5 bases and J by 4 bases. The CDR3 sequence is 14 residues long. The DNA for the CDR3 is TGTGCCAGCAGTCCTGGACAGGGGATCTATGGCTACACCTTC. Protein: CASSPGQGIYGYTF.

J is TRBJ1-2 and V is TRBV14; D remains unclear. Per germline, CDR1 SGHDN and CDR2 FVKESK. This CDR3 is built from 13 residues. V lost 0 bases, J lost 4 bases, and 6 bases lay in between. The CDR3 nucleotides read TGTGCCAGCAGCCAAGAAAAGAGCTATGGCTACACCTTC. Protein product: CASSQEKSYGYTF.

V and J are TRBV21-1 and TRBJ2-5; TRBD1 reflects the table's D call only, with no check against the DNA. TRBV21-1 is deemed a pseudogene. The CDR3 extends over 15 amino acids. The CDR3, as DNA: TGTGCCAGCAGCTTATGCAGATTAAACCAAGAGACCCAGTACTTC. This translates into CASSLCRLNQETQYF.

This chain uses TRBV2 with TRBJ1-5, with a weak D call TRBD1 (6 bases). Germline loops: CDR1 SNHLY, CDR2 FYNNEI. The CDR3 contains 14 residues. Deletions cut 6 bases from V and 0 bases from J, with 9 bases between. Written as DNA, the CDR3 is TGTGCCAGCAGGAGGACAGTTAGCAATCAGCCCCAGCATTTT. Translated, it gives CASRRTVSNQPQHF.

The chain is built from TRBV6-5 and TRBJ2-2; 8 positions agree with TRBD2. V shed 6 bases, J shed 1 base, and the junction held 4 bases outside the gene matches. Germline V gives CDR1 MNHEY, CDR2 SVGAGI. There are 15 residues in the CDR3. The CDR3 nucleotides read TGTGCCAGCAGCCCGAGCGGGGGGAACACCGGGGAGCTGTTTTTT. This codes for CASSPSGGNTGELFF.